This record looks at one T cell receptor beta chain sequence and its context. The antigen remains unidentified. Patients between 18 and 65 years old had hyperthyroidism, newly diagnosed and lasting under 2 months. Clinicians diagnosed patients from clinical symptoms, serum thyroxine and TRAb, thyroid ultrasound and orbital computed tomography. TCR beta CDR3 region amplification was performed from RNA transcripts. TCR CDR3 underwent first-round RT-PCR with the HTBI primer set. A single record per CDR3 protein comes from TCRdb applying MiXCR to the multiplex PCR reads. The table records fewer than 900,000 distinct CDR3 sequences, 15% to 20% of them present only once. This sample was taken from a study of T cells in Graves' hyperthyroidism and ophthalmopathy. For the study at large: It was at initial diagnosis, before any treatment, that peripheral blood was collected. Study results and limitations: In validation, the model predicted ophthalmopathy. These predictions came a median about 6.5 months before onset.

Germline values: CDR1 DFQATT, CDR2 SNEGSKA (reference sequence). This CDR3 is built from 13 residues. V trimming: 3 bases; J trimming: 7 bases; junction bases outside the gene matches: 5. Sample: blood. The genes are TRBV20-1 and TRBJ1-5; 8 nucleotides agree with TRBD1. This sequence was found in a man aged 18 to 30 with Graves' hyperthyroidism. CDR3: CSARDRDRQPQHF. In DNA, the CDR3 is TGCAGTGCTAGGGACAGGGACCGCCAGCCCCAGCATTTT.